This T cell receptor beta chain was obtained from a study of T cell responses to AZD1222 COVID-19 vaccine. Findings of the study overall: CD4 TCRs covered the whole spike, strongest at regions 160-218 and 743-854. Following two doses of AZD1222, Spike-specific TCR breadth and depth rose.

The assay was immunoSEQ multiplex PCR, and TCRdb's table has in-frame clones only and misses some. The table includes approximately 100,000 clones, around 87% detected once. V lost 6 bases to trimming and J lost 7 bases, with 13 bases between them. CDR3 length: 14 amino acids. Per the germline V gene, CDR1 is MNHEY and CDR2 is SVGAGI. Of note for this clone: Its target is not known.

Second doses were pooled across both intervals (about 4 or about 12 weeks). The sequencing here drew on peripheral blood, taken 28 days after the second AZD1222 dose. The chain couples TRBV6-5 to TRBJ1-6, with D perhaps matching TRBD1 (6 bases). The clonotype comes from an adult who received the AZD1222 COVID-19 vaccine. The CDR3 here is CASRRMGTNSPLHF. DNA for the CDR3: TGTGCCAGCAGACGTATGGGGACAAATTCACCCCTCCACTTT.